The present entry profiles one T cell receptor (beta chain) with its context. Followed over time, Seattle patients had been enrolled while infection was active. The data originate from a study of blood T cell repertoires in COVID-19. Study-level background: Sites across the United States, Italy and Spain contributed samples from acute and convalescent COVID-19. PBMCs, B-cell-depleted T cells, or T cells provided the cDNA or gDNA that made up the material.

Per the original methods: Estimated nucleated cell counts came from reference gene primer amplification. Sequenced by immunoSEQ multiplex PCR; TCRdb stores in-frame clones only, minus some. That table is the source of V, J and clone size, and D and trimming were worked out from the DNA. The sample records 150,000 or so clones, approximately 90% being singletons. Germline loops: CDR1 LGHNT, CDR2 FRNRAP. The CDR3 consists of 14 residues. Trimming cost V 6 bases and J 10 bases; bases outside gene matches: 7. The sequence came from a man aged 60 to 75 with COVID-19, enrolled during active disease. The material sequenced was peripheral blood. This rearrangement joins TRBV12-5 to TRBJ1-4; 11 bases fit TRBD1. DNA of the CDR3: TGTGCTAGTGGCCCCGGACAGGGGGCGGGAAAACTGTTTTTT. It specifies CASGPGQGAGKLFF.